The entry below describes one T cell receptor beta chain. Its specificity is unknown. Germline CDR1 SGHNT, CDR2 YENEEA. V shed 2 bases and J shed 2 bases, with 12 bases lying between them. This CDR3 contains 15 residues. This entry is derived from a study of cytomegalovirus exposure and HLA in healthy donors. Study background: The 120 or so validation repertoires were produced on the same platform as the 650 or so repertoires of the first cohort. This was reported in a later analysis.

Sequencing was performed with immunoSEQ multiplex PCR; in TCRdb, only in-frame clones are kept and a portion is missing. Of 110,000 to 150,000 clones listed, roughly nine tenths were seen once; the top ten hold over 9%. General study results and limits: Many donors shared some public TCRs, even though most TCR sequences were rare.

This clonotype originated in a woman aged 18-29 years in good health and CMV-seropositive. The chain carries TRBV11-3 and TRBJ2-5; D is possibly TRBD2 (5 bases). The specimen was PBMCs. The CDR3 DNA follows: TGTGCCAGCAGCTTATCTCGGGGTGAACAAGAGACCCAGTACTTC. This codes for CASSLSRGEQETQYF.